Presented here are 21 T cell receptor beta chains from one specimen sequenced in a study of T cells in Graves' hyperthyroidism and ophthalmopathy. It was RNA transcripts that yielded the amplified TCR beta CDR3 regions. When the TCR CDR3 underwent first-round RT-PCR, the HTBI primer set was used. One entry per CDR3 protein, called by TCRdb with MiXCR from the multiplex PCR reads. The data hold 700,000 to 850,000 distinct CDR3 sequences, with roughly a third observed a single time. The sequenced sample was blood. The origin of the receptors is a woman aged 35 to 49 with Graves' hyperthyroidism.

This clonotype was picked up many times. This rearrangement joins TRBV7-2 to TRBJ1-6; 8 nucleotides line up with TRBD1. V lost 5 bases to trimming and J lost 10 bases; unmatched junction nucleotides: 13. Germline V gene sequence: CDR1 SGHTA, CDR2 FQGNSA. The CDR3 length is 16 residues. The CDR3 DNA reads as TGTGCCAGCAGCCCGTACCTGACAGGGGCCGGGTCACCCCTCCACTTT. Amino acid sequence: CASSPYLTGAGSPLHF.

The table lists this clonotype with many counts. The chain joins TRBV7-2 to TRBJ1-4; the D is unclear. V was shortened by 1 base and J by 5 bases, with 8 bases between the two germline ends. This CDR3 contains 14 residues. Per the germline V gene, CDR1 is SGHTA and CDR2 is FQGNSA. CDR3 residues: CASSLGSRNEKLFF. The CDR3 region has the DNA TGTGCCAGCAGCTTAGGGAGCCGAAATGAAAAACTGTTTTTT. Together with reference TRBV7-2 and TRBJ1-4, the CDR3 gives the full variable domain: GAGVSQSPSNKVTEKGKDVELRCDPISGHTALYWYRQSLGQGLEFLIYFQGNSAPDKSGLPSDRFSAERTGGSVSTLTIQRTQQEDSAVYLCASSLGSRNEKLFFGSGTQLSVL.

The sample holds a few counts of this clonotype. The chain employs TRBV9 and TRBJ1-2, with unresolved D. The V and J ends lost 6 bases and 5 bases respectively, with 17 bases between them. The V gene's germline CDR1 is SGDLS and CDR2 YYNGEE. This CDR3 comprises 14 residues. Here the CDR3 reads CASTRLGSQYGYTF. DNA for the CDR3: TGTGCCAGCACCCGACTAGGGTCTCAATATGGCTACACCTTC.

This clonotype was counted at least ten times. The chain couples TRBV7-9 to TRBJ1-5; no clear D gene. This CDR3 has 12 residues. Looked up from germline, CDR1 is SEHNR and CDR2 is FQNEAQ (reference sequence). V was pared by 5 bases and J by 7 bases, with 9 bases between. CDR3 sequence reads: CASSLGTQPQHF. For the CDR3, the DNA is TGTGCCAGCAGCCTCGGTACGCAGCCCCAGCATTTT.

The rearrangement uses TRBV15 and TRBJ2-3; no definite D call. Germline V CDR1 and CDR2: LNHNV, YYDKDF (reference sequence). The V gene lost 0 bases and the J gene lost 3 bases, with 16 bases spanning the gap. This CDR3 comprises 17 residues. CDR3 sequence reads: CATSREGQDWRTDTQYF. The CDR3 DNA sequence: TGTGCCACCAGCAGAGAAGGGCAAGACTGGAGAACAGATACGCAGTATTTT.

In this sample, this clonotype turned up many times. The chain recombines TRBV7-3 with TRBJ1-6; the D is unclear. The CDR3 spans 16 residues. Germline CDR1 reads SGHTA; CDR2 reads FQGTGA. Between the trimmed V and J ends, which lost 2 bases and 7 bases, there was a span of 15 bases. CDR3 in amino acids: CASSLGVGLGNSPLHF. CDR3 nucleotides: TGTGCCAGCAGCTTAGGGGTTGGACTGGGAAATTCACCCCTCCACTTT.

In DNA form, the CDR3 reads TGTGCCAGCAGTTTGGCAGGGGGCCACACCTTC. This gives the protein CASSLAGGHTF. The chain links TRBV12-3 or TRBV12-4 to TRBJ1-2; 8 bases agree with TRBD1. Unmatched junction bases numbered 3, after V lost 3 bases and J lost 12 bases. The CDR3 is made up of 11 amino acids.

The chain links TRBV20-1 to TRBJ1-1; D remains ambiguous. Germline CDR1 is DFQATT and CDR2 is SNEGSKA (reference sequence). V was trimmed by 2 bases and J by 1 base, leaving 8 bases between them. The CDR3 spans 13 residues. The CDR3 bases are TGCAGTGCTAGACCAGTCGGGAACACTGAAGCTTTCTTT. It codes for CSARPVGNTEAFF.

This clonotype has ten or more counts. The chain employs TRBV2 and TRBJ1-5, with TRBD1 as a possible D gene (5 bases). The germline gives CDR1 SNHLY, CDR2 FYNNEI. The V gene lost 7 bases and the J gene lost 3 bases, with 10 bases spanning the gap. The CDR3 spans 13 residues. The CDR3: CASIRDNNQPQHF. In DNA, the CDR3 is TGTGCCAGCATCAGGGATAACAATCAGCCCCAGCATTTT.

CDR3 sequence (DNA): TGTGCCAGCAGAACCGGGACAGCCAACCCTTTGGGTTATGGCTACACCTTC. This sequence encodes CASRTGTANPLGYGYTF. V is TRBV24-1 and J is TRBJ1-2; TRBD1 agrees at 7 bases. Germline CDR1 KGHDR, CDR2 SFDVKD. The CDR3 length is 17 residues. J lost 5 bases, V lost 11 bases, and 22 bases had no gene match.

The V call is TRBV4-3, the J call TRBJ2-7, with D possibly matching TRBD1 (5 bases). CDR1 is LGHNA, CDR2 YSLEER, per germline. The germline V and J ends were trimmed by 0 bases and 8 bases, with 20 bases remaining between them. This CDR3 spans 16 amino acids. The CDR3 here is CASSQDWGSLSIQQYF. The CDR3 DNA sequence: TGCGCCAGCAGCCAAGACTGGGGCTCCCTGTCCATCCAGCAGTACTTC.

The chain recombines TRBV5-1 with TRBJ2-6; 11 bases line up with TRBD1. V gave up 3 bases and J gave up 0 bases; unmatched junction bases: 8. CDR1 is SGHRS and CDR2 is YFSETQ in the germline V gene. The CDR3 consists of 19 residues. CDR3 sequence reads: CASSSQDRGPTSGANVLTF. CDR3 in DNA: TGCGCCAGCAGCTCCCAGGACAGGGGGCCCACCTCTGGGGCCAACGTCCTGACTTTC.

This clonotype was seen repeatedly, ten times or more. The gene calls are TRBV20-1 and TRBJ2-7; 11 bases align to TRBD1. J was trimmed by 6 bases and V by 0 bases; bases with no gene match: 7. The germline gives CDR1 DFQATT, CDR2 SNEGSKA (reference sequence). The CDR3 is 15 residues long. CDR3 protein: CSARDEGQGAGEQYF. CDR3 in DNA: TGCAGTGCTAGAGATGAAGGACAGGGGGCTGGCGAGCAGTACTTC.

This clonotype was counted between two and nine times. This chain connects TRBV12-3 or TRBV12-4 to TRBJ1-6, with 8 bases fitting TRBD1. The CDR3 totals 19 residues. J gave up 1 base and V 5 bases, and 13 bases lay outside the gene matches. CDR3 region: CASSPYYRGVKSYNSPLHF. The CDR3 DNA sequence: TGTGCCAGCAGTCCCTATTACAGGGGGGTTAAATCCTATAATTCACCCCTCCACTTT.

V gene TRBV19 combines with J gene TRBJ1-1, with D hard to call. Germline V CDR1 and CDR2: LNHDA, SQIVND (reference sequence). The ends were cut back, 0 bases at V and 4 bases at J, with 9 bases in the middle. The CDR3 extends over 14 amino acids. This chain's CDR3 is CASSIEVGGTEAFF. The CDR3 DNA reads as TGTGCCAGTAGTATAGAAGTGGGCGGCACTGAAGCTTTCTTT.

A few counts support this clonotype. The V and J genes are TRBV19 and TRBJ2-7, with 7 bases matching TRBD2. Germline-derived CDR1 and CDR2 are LNHDA and SQIVND (reference sequence). V gave up 5 bases and J gave up 3 bases; unmatched junction bases: 4. This CDR3 has 13 residues. Here the CDR3 reads CASSPAGLYEQYF. The CDR3 coding sequence is TGTGCCAGTAGTCCAGCGGGACTCTACGAGCAGTACTTC.

For this clonotype: A much larger clone differs from this one at a single base, so this may be a read error. The V and J genes are TRBV19 and TRBJ1-5; 10 positions agree with TRBD1. The J call may be wrong; the DNA end is better matched by TRBJ2-3. CDR3 size: 15 residues. The germline CDR1 and CDR2 sequences are LNHDA and SQIVND (reference sequence). CDR3 coding DNA: TGTGCCAGTAGTGGTCGGGACAGGGGTTATCAGCCCCAGTATTTT. This gives the protein CASSGRDRGYQPQYF.

This clonotype was recorded many times. The V call is TRBV7-9, the J call TRBJ2-5, with D possibly TRBD2 on 5 matching bases. The CDR3 contains 15 residues. From germline, CDR1 is SEHNR and CDR2 FQNEAQ (reference sequence). Trimming left V 5 bases short and J 2 bases short, with 15 bases between. CDR3 sequence: CASSPRTAAQETQYF. In nucleotides, the CDR3 is TGTGCCAGCAGCCCGAGGACTGCGGCGCAAGAGACCCAGTACTTC.

This clonotype was detected only a few times. Here the CDR3 DNA reads TGTGCCAGCAGTTACCCCCTCGGGGAGAGAGGAAACACCATATATTTT. As protein: CASSYPLGERGNTIYF. This chain connects TRBV6-6 to TRBJ1-3; D is unresolved. CDR3 length equals 16 residues. Germline CDR1 is MNHNY and CDR2 is SVGAGI (reference sequence). Trimming stripped 2 bases from V and 4 bases from J, with 15 bases between.

The chain is built from TRBV6-5 and TRBJ2-5, with D unclear. Trimming took 0 bases from V and 4 from J, leaving 9 bases between them. The CDR3 sequence is 14 residues long. From germline, CDR1 is MNHEY and CDR2 SVGAGI. CDR3 nucleotide sequence: TGTGCCAGCAGTTACTCTGGCAGGCGAGAGACCCAGTACTTC. Translating gives CASSYSGRRETQYF.

Details on this clonotype: A read error is possible here, since a much larger clone lies one base away. This rearrangement joins TRBV19 to TRBJ1-3; D ambiguous. V dropped 3 bases and J dropped 0 bases, with 12 bases sitting between them. The CDR3 contains 16 residues. Germline V gives CDR1 LNHDA, CDR2 SQIVND (reference sequence). CDR3 protein: CASSIGPPLSGNTIYF. In DNA, the CDR3 is TGTGCCAGTAGTATCGGTCCTCCCCTCTCTGGAAACACCATATATTTT.